This T cell receptor (beta chain) was observed in a study of cytomegalovirus exposure and HLA in healthy donors. Study results and caveats: A later analysis associated about 18,000 TCR beta sequences with HLA alleles at a 0.05 false discovery rate. A later analysis appeared to link common viral pathogens to several of the most significant clusters.

The PCR ran on 60 Vbeta and 13 Jbeta primers. Measured with immunoSEQ multiplex PCR; TCRdb has only the in-frame clones, and not every one. The sample lists 85,000 to 130,000 clones; approximately 80% were seen once. Losses at the gene ends were 4 bases for V and 4 bases for J; bases not matched to a gene: 4. The germline gives CDR1 SNHLY, CDR2 FYNNEI. The CDR3 length is 15 residues. Concerning this clone itself: Its specificity is not known.

Sequencing input: PBMCs. The clonotype comes from a woman in her late teens or twenties in good health and CMV-seropositive. The chain links TRBV2 to TRBJ2-6, with 7 nucleotides matching TRBD1. The CDR3 DNA is TGTGCCAGCAGTGTAGGGGGCGACGGGGCCAACGTCCTGACTTTC. This sequence encodes CASSVGGDGANVLTF.